Listed below are T cell receptor beta chains from one sample, sequenced in a study of T-cell memory formation after mild COVID-19. TCRdb passed the 5' RACE reads through MiXCR, listing each CDR3 protein once. This table holds approximately 350,000 distinct CDR3 sequences, around 28% found once. Sequenced material: PBMCs or a T cell subset sorted from them (not recorded which). These TCRs come from an adult woman who had mild COVID-19 (a few samples of this study predate the infection). Cell type and time point are not known. Each CDR3 is given with its conserved first and last residue. D genes are given only for firm matches. The size entry is marked missing in some rows and otherwise reads once, few, many or a size class.

j_gene,abundance,d_gene,v_gene,CDR3aa,CDR3nt
TRBJ2-3,many,TRBD2,TRBV20-1,CSARDFERGASTSSDTQYF,TGCAGTGCTAGAGATTTCGAGCGGGGGGCCTCGACATCTTCAGATACGCAGTATTTT
TRBJ2-7,few,.,TRBV2,CASSESGDILSYEQYF,TGTGCCAGCAGCGAGTCGGGGGATATCCTATCCTACGAGCAGTACTTC
TRBJ1-2,few,TRBD1,TRBV7-8,CASSFLDRGSYGYTF,TGTGCCAGCAGCTTCCTGGACAGGGGCTCCTATGGCTACACCTTC
TRBJ2-7,.,.,TRBV19,CASSRGSEQYF,TGTGCCAGTTCCAGGGGCAGCGAGCAGTACTTC
TRBJ2-2,.,.,TRBV24-1,CATSRQENTGELFF,TGTGCCACCAGTAGACAAGAAAACACCGGGGAGCTGTTTTTT
TRBJ2-1,.,TRBD1,TRBV7-8,CASSLELRTGLYNEQFF,TGTGCCAGCAGCTTAGAGTTACGGACAGGACTTTACAATGAGCAGTTCTTC
TRBJ2-7,.,TRBD2,TRBV6-6,CASGNRLAGSYEQYF,TGTGCCAGCGGCAATCGACTAGCGGGGTCCTACGAGCAGTACTTC
TRBJ2-2,few,.,TRBV7-9,CASSQQQGMNTGELFF,TGTGCCAGCAGCCAACAACAAGGGATGAACACCGGGGAGCTGTTTTTT
TRBJ2-5,.,.,TRBV5-1,CASSSIPQGAQETQYF,TGCGCCAGCAGCTCAATTCCGCAGGGAGCCCAAGAGACCCAGTACTTC
TRBJ2-1,.,.,TRBV11-2,CASSWGVNEQFF,TGTGCCAGCAGCTGGGGGGTTAATGAGCAGTTCTTC
TRBJ1-3,.,.,TRBV6-6,CASSYFQGPASGNTIYF,TGTGCCAGCAGTTACTTCCAGGGGCCAGCCTCTGGAAACACCATATATTTT
TRBJ1-6,many,.,TRBV14,CASSQGREYSPLHF,TGTGCCAGCAGCCAAGGGAGGGAGTATTCACCCCTCCACTTT
TRBJ2-3,few,TRBD1,TRBV5-1,CASSSANGQGATDTQYF,TGCGCCAGCAGCTCCGCTAATGGACAGGGGGCAACAGATACGCAGTATTTT
TRBJ2-4,few,.,TRBV20-1,CSARSVGRTKNIQYF,TGCAGTGCTAGAAGTGTGGGTCGAACCAAAAACATTCAGTACTTC
TRBJ2-1,.,.,TRBV24-1,CATSDETPAWGYNEQFF,TGTGCCACCAGTGACGAGACTCCCGCCTGGGGATACAATGAGCAGTTCTTC
TRBJ2-7,.,.,TRBV10-2,CASSESPDSSYEQYF,TGCGCCAGCAGTGAGTCGCCCGATTCCTCCTACGAGCAGTACTTC
TRBJ2-3,.,.,TRBV7-3,CASSHPPGRGVPGSADTQYF,TGTGCCAGCAGCCACCCCCCGGGACGGGGAGTCCCAGGCAGTGCAGATACGCAGTATTTT
TRBJ1-1,few,TRBD1,TRBV5-1,CASSVGTGVDTEAFF,TGCGCCAGCAGCGTGGGGACAGGGGTGGACACTGAAGCTTTCTTT
TRBJ2-3,few,TRBD2,TRBV11-2,CASSPRTSGGRADTQYF,TGTGCCAGCAGCCCCCGGACTAGCGGGGGGCGCGCAGATACGCAGTATTTT
TRBJ2-6,.,TRBD2,TRBV5-4,CASSSKTSGSGANVLTF,TGTGCCAGCAGCTCAAAGACTAGCGGCTCTGGGGCCAACGTCCTGACTTTC
TRBJ2-1,.,TRBD1,TRBV29-1,CSVEGGNRGLKGEQFF,TGCAGCGTTGAAGGTGGGAACAGGGGGCTTAAGGGTGAGCAGTTCTTC
TRBJ2-5,few,.,TRBV9,CASSMARYQETQYF,TGTGCCAGCAGCATGGCAAGGTACCAAGAGACCCAGTACTTC
TRBJ2-7,many,.,TRBV12-3/TRBV12-4,CASRGDKRAYEQYF,TGTGCCAGCAGAGGGGACAAACGGGCCTACGAGCAGTACTTC
TRBJ2-2,.,.,TRBV12-3/TRBV12-4,CASSLLQAGELFF,TGTGCCAGCAGTTTGTTGCAGGCCGGGGAGCTGTTTTTT
TRBJ2-7,.,.,TRBV9,CASSVGTDPSYEQYF,TGTGCCAGCAGCGTAGGTACAGACCCATCCTACGAGCAGTACTTC
TRBJ1-5,.,.,TRBV7-8,CASSPGGTAYSNQPQHF,TGTGCCAGCAGCCCAGGAGGGACGGCGTATAGCAATCAGCCCCAGCATTTT
TRBJ2-1,many,.,TRBV5-1,CASSPGHLDEQFF,TGCGCCAGCAGCCCGGGACACCTCGATGAGCAGTTCTTC
TRBJ2-7,many,.,TRBV7-3,CASSLTRSSDEQYF,TGTGCCAGCAGCTTAACGAGGTCTAGCGACGAGCAGTACTTC
TRBJ2-7,.,.,TRBV12-3/TRBV12-4,CATSKAGEQYF,TGTGCCACCTCGAAAGCGGGTGAGCAGTACTTC
TRBJ2-5,.,.,TRBV12-3/TRBV12-4,CASSPTGRGETQYF,TGTGCCAGCAGTCCCACAGGGAGGGGCGAGACCCAGTACTTC
TRBJ2-5,few,TRBD1,TRBV12-3/TRBV12-4,CASSLWSGQQQETQYF,TGTGCCAGCAGTTTGTGGTCGGGACAGCAGCAAGAGACCCAGTACTTC
TRBJ1-1,few,.,TRBV11-2,CASRFPVNTEAFF,TGTGCCAGCAGGTTTCCGGTGAACACTGAAGCTTTCTTT
TRBJ2-7,.,.,TRBV3-1,CASSQDWGSPYEQYF,TGTGCCAGCAGCCAAGATTGGGGGAGCCCCTACGAGCAGTACTTC
TRBJ2-5,few,TRBD2,TRBV9,CASSPIAGGRYETQYF,TGTGCCAGCAGCCCAATAGCGGGGGGGCGTTACGAGACCCAGTACTTC
TRBJ2-1,.,.,TRBV7-2,CASSFSIRGIYNEQFF,TGTGCCAGCAGCTTCTCGATCCGGGGGATCTACAATGAGCAGTTCTTC
TRBJ2-3,.,.,TRBV6-6,CASSSKLGGPDTQYF,TGTGCCAGCAGCTCTAAGCTGGGGGGCCCAGATACGCAGTATTTT
TRBJ2-7,few,.,TRBV12-3/TRBV12-4,CASSLMAYEQYF,TGTGCCAGCAGTTTAATGGCCTACGAGCAGTACTTC
TRBJ2-2,few,.,TRBV5-1,CASSSRVNTGELFF,TGCGCCAGCAGCTCTCGTGTGAACACCGGGGAGCTGTTTTTT
TRBJ2-7,few,TRBD1,TRBV19,CASSATGGASYEQYF,TGTGCCAGTAGTGCCACAGGGGGCGCGTCCTACGAGCAGTACTTC
TRBJ2-5,.,.,TRBV18,CASSPGTTTRETQYF,TGTGCCAGCTCACCGGGTACAACTACCAGAGAGACCCAGTACTTC
TRBJ1-1,.,.,TRBV27,CASSSLGRVSNTEAFF,TGTGCCAGCAGTTCCCTAGGCAGGGTGTCGAACACTGAAGCTTTCTTT
TRBJ1-6,few,TRBD1,TRBV11-2,CASSFGRGYSPLHF,TGTGCCAGCAGCTTCGGCAGGGGGTATTCACCCCTCCACTTT
TRBJ2-3,few,.,TRBV7-2,CASSLKGSGEGTDTQYF,TGTGCCAGCAGCTTAAAGGGGTCAGGGGAGGGCACAGATACGCAGTATTTT
TRBJ2-7,.,TRBD2,TRBV19,CATLAGVGEQYF,TGTGCCACTTTAGCGGGAGTAGGCGAGCAGTACTTC
TRBJ2-5,few,.,TRBV6-6,CASSYLKETQYF,TGTGCCAGCAGTTACTTAAAAGAGACCCAGTACTTC
TRBJ2-4,few,.,TRBV5-4,CASSSPESRNIQYF,TGTGCCAGCAGCTCCCCCGAGTCCAGGAACATTCAGTACTTC
TRBJ2-7,few,TRBD1,TRBV10-3,CAIGQGPARYEQYF,TGTGCCATCGGACAGGGACCCGCGAGGTACGAGCAGTACTTC
TRBJ1-4,few,.,TRBV18,CASSPQSNEKLFF,TGTGCCAGCTCACCCCAGTCTAATGAAAAACTGTTTTTT
TRBJ1-3,.,.,TRBV12-3/TRBV12-4,CASSFYRTGRRNTIYF,TGTGCCAGCAGCTTTTATAGGACCGGGAGACGGAACACCATATATTTT
TRBJ2-2,.,.,TRBV24-1,CATSDLLDRTGELFF,TGTGCCACCAGTGACCTATTGGACAGAACCGGGGAGCTGTTTTTT
TRBJ2-3,few,.,TRBV7-9,CASSLASVGDTQYF,TGTGCCAGCAGCTTAGCCTCGGTCGGGGATACGCAGTATTTT
TRBJ2-1,.,TRBD2,TRBV15,CATSRGRGLVDNEQFF,TGTGCCACCAGCAGAGGCCGGGGACTAGTAGACAATGAGCAGTTCTTC
TRBJ2-4,.,.,TRBV20-1,CSARDLIGTSLNIQYF,TGCAGTGCTAGAGATCTTATCGGGACGTCGTTAAACATTCAGTACTTC